The T cell receptor beta chain under discussion was sequenced for a study of blood T cell repertoires in COVID-19. In the study overall: Samples representing acute and convalescent COVID-19 were sourced from the United States, Italy and Spain. Nucleic acid was either cDNA or gDNA, and it came from T cells, B-cell-depleted T cells, or PBMCs.

This CDR3 spans 13 amino acids. The germline V gene has CDR1 LNHDA and CDR2 SQIVND (reference sequence). Trimming removed 5 bases at V and 0 bases at J, with 5 bases between. In the original processing: Amplification from reference gene primers served as the basis for estimated nucleated cell counts. The protocol was immunoSEQ multiplex PCR, while the TCRdb copy is restricted to in-frame clones and leaves out a portion. For V, J and clone size, that table is used; D and trimming come from the DNA. The profile shows tens of thousands of clones, approximately 91% of them singletons. This clonotype was obtained from an older woman with active COVID-19. The chain couples TRBV19 to TRBJ1-3; no clear D. Material: peripheral blood. The CDR3 DNA reads as TGTGCCAGTAGTGCAGTCTCTGGAAACACCATATATTTT. It translates to CASSAVSGNTIYF. The complete variable domain, with remaining parts taken from reference TRBV19 and TRBJ1-3, reads DGGITQSPKYLFRKEGQNVTLSCEQNLNHDAMYWYRQDPGQGLRLIYYSQIVNDFQKGDIAEGYSVSREKKESFPLTVTSAQKNPTAFYLCASSAVSGNTIYFGEGSWLTVV.